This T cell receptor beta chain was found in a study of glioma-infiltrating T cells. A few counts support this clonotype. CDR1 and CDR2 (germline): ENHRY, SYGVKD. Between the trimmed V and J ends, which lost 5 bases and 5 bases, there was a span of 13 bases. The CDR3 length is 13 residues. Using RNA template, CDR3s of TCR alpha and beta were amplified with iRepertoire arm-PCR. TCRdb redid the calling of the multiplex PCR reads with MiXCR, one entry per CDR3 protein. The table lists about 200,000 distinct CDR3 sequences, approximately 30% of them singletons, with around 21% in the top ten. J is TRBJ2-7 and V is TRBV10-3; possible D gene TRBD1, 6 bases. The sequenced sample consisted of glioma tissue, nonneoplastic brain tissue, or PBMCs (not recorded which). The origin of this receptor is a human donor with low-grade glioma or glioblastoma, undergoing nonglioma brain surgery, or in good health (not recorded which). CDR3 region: CAISNKGVHEQYF. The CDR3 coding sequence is TGTGCCATCAGTAATAAGGGGGTCCACGAGCAGTACTTC.